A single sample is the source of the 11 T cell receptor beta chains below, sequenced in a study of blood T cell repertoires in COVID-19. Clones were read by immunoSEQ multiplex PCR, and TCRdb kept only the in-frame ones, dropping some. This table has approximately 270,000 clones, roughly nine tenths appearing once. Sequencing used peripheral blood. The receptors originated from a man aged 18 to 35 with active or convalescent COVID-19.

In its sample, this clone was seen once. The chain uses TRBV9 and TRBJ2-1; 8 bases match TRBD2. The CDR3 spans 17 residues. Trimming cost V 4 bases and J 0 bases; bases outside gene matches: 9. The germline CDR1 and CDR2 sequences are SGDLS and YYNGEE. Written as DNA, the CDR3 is TGTGCCAGCAGCCCTCGACTAGCGTATAGCTCCTACAATGAGCAGTTCTTC. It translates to CASSPRLAYSSYNEQFF.

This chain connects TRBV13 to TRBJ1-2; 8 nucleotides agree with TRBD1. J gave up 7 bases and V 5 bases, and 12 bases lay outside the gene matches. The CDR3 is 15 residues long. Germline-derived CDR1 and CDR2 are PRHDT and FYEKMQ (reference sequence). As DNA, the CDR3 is TGTGCCAGCAGCACCTGGACAGGGTTGGCTTCTGGCTACACCTTC. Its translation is CASSTWTGLASGYTF. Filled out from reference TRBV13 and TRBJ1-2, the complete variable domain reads AAGVIQSPRHLIKEKRETATLKCYPIPRHDTVYWYQQGPGQDPQFLISFYEKMQSDKGSIPDRFSAQQFSDYHSELNMSSLELGDSALYFCASSTWTGLASGYTFGSGTRLTVV.

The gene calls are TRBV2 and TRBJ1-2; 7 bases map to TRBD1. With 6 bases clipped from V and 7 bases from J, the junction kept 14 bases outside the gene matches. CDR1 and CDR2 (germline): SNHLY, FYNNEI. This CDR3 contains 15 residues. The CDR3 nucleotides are TGTGCCAGCAGGAGGCCGACAGGGACGATGGTTGGCTACACCTTC. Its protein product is CASRRPTGTMVGYTF. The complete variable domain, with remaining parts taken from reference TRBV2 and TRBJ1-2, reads EPEVTQTPSHQVTQMGQEVILRCVPISNHLYFYWYRQILGQKVEFLVSFYNNEISEKSEIFDDQFSVERPDGSNFTLKIRSTKLEDSAMYFCASRRPTGTMVGYTFGSGTRLTVV.

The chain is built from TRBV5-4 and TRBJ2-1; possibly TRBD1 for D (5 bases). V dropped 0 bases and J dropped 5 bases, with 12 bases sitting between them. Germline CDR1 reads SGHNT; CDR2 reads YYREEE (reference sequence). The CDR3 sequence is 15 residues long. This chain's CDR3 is CASSLVAGKNNEQFF. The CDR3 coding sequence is TGTGCCAGCAGCTTGGTTGCAGGGAAGAACAATGAGCAGTTCTTC.

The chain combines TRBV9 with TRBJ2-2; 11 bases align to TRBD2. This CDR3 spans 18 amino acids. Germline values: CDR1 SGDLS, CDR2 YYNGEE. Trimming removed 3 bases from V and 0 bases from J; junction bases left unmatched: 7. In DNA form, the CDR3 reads TGTGCCAGCAGCGCCCTGTGGGGACTAGCGGCGAACACCGGGGAGCTGTTTTTT. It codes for CASSALWGLAANTGELFF.

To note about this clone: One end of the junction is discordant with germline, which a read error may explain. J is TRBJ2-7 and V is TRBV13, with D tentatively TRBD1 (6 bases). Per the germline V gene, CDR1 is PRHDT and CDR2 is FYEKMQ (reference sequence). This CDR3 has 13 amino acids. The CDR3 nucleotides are TGTGCCAACAGCCCTGGACAGACCTACGAGCAGTACTTC. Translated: CANSPGQTYEQYF.

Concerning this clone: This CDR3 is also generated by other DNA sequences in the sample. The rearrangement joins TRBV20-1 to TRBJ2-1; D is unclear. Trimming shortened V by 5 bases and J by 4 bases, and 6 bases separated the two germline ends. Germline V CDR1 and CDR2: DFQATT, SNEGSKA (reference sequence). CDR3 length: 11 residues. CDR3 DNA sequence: TGCAGTGCTCCCAGTTACAATGAGCAGTTCTTC. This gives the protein CSAPSYNEQFF.

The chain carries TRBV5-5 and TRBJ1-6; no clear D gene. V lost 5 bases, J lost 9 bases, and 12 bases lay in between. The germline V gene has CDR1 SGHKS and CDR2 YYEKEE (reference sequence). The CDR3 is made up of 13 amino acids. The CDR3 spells CASRSSNGSPLHF. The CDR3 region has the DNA TGTGCCAGCAGATCCTCGAACGGTTCACCCCTCCACTTT.

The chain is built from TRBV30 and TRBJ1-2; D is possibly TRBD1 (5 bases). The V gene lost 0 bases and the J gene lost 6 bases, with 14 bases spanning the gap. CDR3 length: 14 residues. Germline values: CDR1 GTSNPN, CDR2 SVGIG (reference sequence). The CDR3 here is CAWSVLQGRDGYTF. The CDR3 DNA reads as TGTGCCTGGAGTGTACTTCAGGGCAGGGATGGCTACACCTTC.

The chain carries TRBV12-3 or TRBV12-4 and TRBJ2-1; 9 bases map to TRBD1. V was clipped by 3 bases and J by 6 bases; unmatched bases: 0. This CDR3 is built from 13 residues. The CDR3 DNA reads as TGTGCCAGCAGTTTGGACAGGGGCAATGAGCAGTTCTTC. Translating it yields CASSLDRGNEQFF.

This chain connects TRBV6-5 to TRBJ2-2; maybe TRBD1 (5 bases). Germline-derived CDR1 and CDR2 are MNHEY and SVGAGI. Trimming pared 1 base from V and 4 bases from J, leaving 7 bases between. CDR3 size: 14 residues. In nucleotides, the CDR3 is TGTGCCAGCAGTTACTTCCAGGGCACCGGGGAGCTGTTTTTT. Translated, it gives CASSYFQGTGELFF.